Listed here is a single TCR beta chain. The data derive from a study of T cell responses to AZD1222 COVID-19 vaccine. At the level of the study: Second doses at about 4 or about 12 weeks were pooled.

This table comes from immunoSEQ multiplex PCR, and its TCRdb copy is limited to in-frame clones, with some not included. The sample contains roughly 100,000 clones, roughly 86% of which appear only once. The sequencing here drew on peripheral blood, taken on day 0 of AZD1222 vaccination. This receptor was identified in an adult in good health.

This chain's CDR3 is CASSEGLAISYEQYF. In DNA form, the CDR3 reads TGTGCCAGCAGCGAGGGGCTAGCGATCTCCTACGAGCAGTACTTC. The chain joins TRBV9 to TRBJ2-7, with a tentative D call TRBD2 (6 bases). The CDR3 has 15 residues. Germline V lookup: CDR1 SGDLS, CDR2 YYNGEE. Trimming left V 3 bases short and J 0 bases short, with 13 bases between.